The present T cell receptor beta chain was sequenced within a study of cytomegalovirus exposure and HLA in healthy donors. Study results and limitations: Certain sequence variants were highly shared and formed a cluster, and this cluster was likely a sequencing artifact. Among CMV-associated TCR beta chains, most appeared HLA-restricted in a later analysis. The authors listed 150 to 200 TCR beta chains as cytomegalovirus-associated.

Turning to this clone: As yet, its antigen is unknown.

The PCR made use of 60 Vbeta and 13 Jbeta primers. The table came from immunoSEQ multiplex PCR; TCRdb's copy has only in-frame clones and leaves some out. The data contain fewer than 150,000 clones, roughly 80% of them seen just once; the ten biggest clones take up approximately 2.5%. The specimen was PBMCs. This sequence originates from a woman aged 40-49 years in good health and CMV-seropositive.

CDR3 nucleotides: TGCGCCAGCAGCGTCCGGGACAGGGATTACGAGCAGTACTTC. This codes for CASSVRDRDYEQYF. The chain uses TRBV4-1 and TRBJ2-7, with TRBD1 identical over 9 bases. V shed 5 bases, J shed 4 bases, and the junction held 6 bases outside the gene matches. CDR3 length: 14 amino acids. Germline V CDR1 and CDR2: MGHRA, YSYEKL.